The T cell receptor beta chain under discussion was sequenced for a study of blood T cell repertoires in COVID-19. Background on the study: Italy, Spain and the United States were the sources of the convalescent and acute COVID-19 samples. Sources were T cells, B-cell-depleted T cells, or PBMCs; the material itself was cDNA or gDNA.

Per the authors' pipeline: Amplification of reference gene primers was used by the study to estimate nucleated cell counts. Produced via immunoSEQ multiplex PCR; TCRdb's table is partial and in-frame only. V and J calls and clone size follow that table, whereas D and trimming were derived from the DNA. Among approximately 57,000 clones listed, under 90% were seen once. Germline V gene lookup returns CDR1 ENHRY and CDR2 SYGVKD. CDR3 length equals 15 residues. Unmatched junction bases numbered 10, after V lost 10 bases and J lost 2 bases. The V call is TRBV10-3, the J call TRBJ1-2; 10 bases match TRBD1. The source material was peripheral blood. The TCR sequence derives from a man in his forties with active COVID-19. Written as DNA, the CDR3 is TGTGCCACCTACAAAGGACAGGGGGGGAACTATGGCTACACCTTC. It encodes CATYKGQGGNYGYTF.